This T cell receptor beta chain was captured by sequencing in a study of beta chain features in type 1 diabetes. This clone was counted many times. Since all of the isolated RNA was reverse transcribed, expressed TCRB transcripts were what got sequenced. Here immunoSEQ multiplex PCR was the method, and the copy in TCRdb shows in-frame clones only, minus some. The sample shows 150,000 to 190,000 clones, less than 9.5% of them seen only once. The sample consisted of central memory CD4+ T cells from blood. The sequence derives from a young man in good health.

The CDR3 DNA follows: TGTGCCTGGAGCCCCAGTTACGAGCAGTACTTC. As protein: CAWSPSYEQYF. J is TRBJ2-7 and V is TRBV30; unclear D gene. V lost 3 bases and J lost 4, with 7 bases in between. This CDR3 contains 11 residues. Germline V gene sequence: CDR1 GTSNPN, CDR2 SVGIG (reference sequence).